This T cell receptor (beta chain) was retrieved from a study of shared clonotypes between healthy human individuals. Germline V gene lookup returns CDR1 MNHEY and CDR2 SVGAGI. With 6 bases clipped from V and 3 bases from J, the junction kept 8 bases outside the gene matches. CDR3 length: 15 residues. TCRdb's table, derived via immunoSEQ multiplex PCR, lists solely in-frame clones and lacks some. The table shows about 450,000 clones, with 79% occurring only once. The chain combines TRBV6-5 with TRBJ2-7; 10 bases are shared with TRBD1. The sample was PBMCs. The sequence was obtained from a woman aged 40-49 years in good health. Some clones in this sample may be carry-over from other donors' samples. The CDR3 region has the DNA TGTGCCAGCAGATCGGGACAGGGGTTGTTCTACGAGCAGTACTTC. Translated: CASRSGQGLFYEQYF.